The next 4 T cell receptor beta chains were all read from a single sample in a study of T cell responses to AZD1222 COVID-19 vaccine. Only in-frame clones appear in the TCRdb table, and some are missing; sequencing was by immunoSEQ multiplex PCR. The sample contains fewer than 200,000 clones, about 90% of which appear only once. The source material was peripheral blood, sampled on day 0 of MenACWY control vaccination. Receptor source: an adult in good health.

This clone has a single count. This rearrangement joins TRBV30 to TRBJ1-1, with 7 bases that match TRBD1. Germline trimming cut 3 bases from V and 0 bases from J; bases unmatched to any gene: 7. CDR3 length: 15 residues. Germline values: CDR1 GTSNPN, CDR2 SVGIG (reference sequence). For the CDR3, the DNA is TGTGCCTGGAGGGTAAGACAGGGCCTGAACACTGAAGCTTTCTTT. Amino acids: CAWRVRQGLNTEAFF.

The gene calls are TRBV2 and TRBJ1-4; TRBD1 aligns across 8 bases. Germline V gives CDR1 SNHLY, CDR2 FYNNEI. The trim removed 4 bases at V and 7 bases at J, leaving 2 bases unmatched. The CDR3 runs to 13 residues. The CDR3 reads CASSGDRGEKLFF. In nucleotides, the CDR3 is TGTGCCAGCAGTGGTGACAGGGGTGAAAAACTGTTTTTT.

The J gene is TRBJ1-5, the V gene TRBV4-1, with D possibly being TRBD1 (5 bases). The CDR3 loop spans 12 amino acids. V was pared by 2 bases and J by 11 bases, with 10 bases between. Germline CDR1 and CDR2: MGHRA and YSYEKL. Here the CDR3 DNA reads TGCGCCAGCAGCCAAACCGGGACGACCCAGCATTTT. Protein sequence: CASSQTGTTQHF.

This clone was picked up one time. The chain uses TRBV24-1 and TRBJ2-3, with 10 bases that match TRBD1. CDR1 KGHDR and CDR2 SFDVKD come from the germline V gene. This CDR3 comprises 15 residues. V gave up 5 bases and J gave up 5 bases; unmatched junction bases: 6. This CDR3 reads CATSGGQGDGDTQYF. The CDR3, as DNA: TGTGCCACCAGTGGTGGACAGGGGGATGGAGATACGCAGTATTTT.